The rows below give T cell receptor beta chains drawn from one sample of a study of blood T cell repertoires in COVID-19. Libraries were prepared by immunoSEQ multiplex PCR; TCRdb keeps only in-frame clonotypes and omits some of them. Among a few hundred thousand clones listed, 75% to 90% were seen once. Sequenced: peripheral blood. These receptors originate from a woman younger than 30 with acute or convalescent COVID-19. CDR3s include the opening cysteine and the closing phenylalanine or tryptophan. The order of the fields is D gene, J gene, V gene, clone size, CDR3 DNA, CDR3 protein. A D gene is named only where the DNA matches it firmly. Clone size is shown for a subset of rows, as once, few, many or a class of expanded clone.

NA,TRBJ1-2,TRBV9,NA,TGTGCCAGCAGCCTGACGACGGCAGGCTATACTGGCTACACCTTC,CASSLTTAGYTGYTF
TRBD1,TRBJ1-1,TRBV4-1,NA,TGCGCCAGCAGCTACTTAACAGGGGGCATGAACACTGAAGCTTTCTTT,CASSYLTGGMNTEAFF
NA,TRBJ1-2,TRBV9,NA,TGTGCCAGCAGCCCCGACAGCTATGGCTACACCTTC,CASSPDSYGYTF
TRBD2,TRBJ2-1,TRBV4-1,NA,TGCGCCAGCAGCCAAGATGCCCTTCAGCGGGGGGATGAGCAGTTCTTC,CASSQDALQRGDEQFF
NA,TRBJ1-1,TRBV13,NA,TGTGCCAGCAGTTCCTTAGGTGGCGGACTCATGAACACTGAAGCTTTCTTT,CASSSLGGGLMNTEAFF
TRBD1,TRBJ1-5,TRBV2,NA,TGTGCCAGCAGTGAAGAGGGGGCGGGCAATCAGCCCCAGCATTTT,CASSEEGAGNQPQHF
TRBD1,TRBJ2-1,TRBV6-4,NA,TGTGCCAGCAGTGTTACAGGGGGCTCCTACAATGAGCAGTTCTTC,CASSVTGGSYNEQFF
TRBD1,TRBJ1-3,TRBV11-2,NA,TGTGCCAGCAGCTTAGGGGACAGGGCCGTTTTT,CASSLGDRAVF
TRBD2,TRBJ2-1,TRBV7-3,NA,TGTGCCAGCAGCTTAGGAACTAGCGGGACAGGTGAGCAGTTCTTC,CASSLGTSGTGEQFF
NA,TRBJ1-5,TRBV28,once,TGTGCCAGCAGTCGGGGAGCGTATAGCAATCAGCCCCAGCATTTT,CASSRGAYSNQPQHF
NA,TRBJ1-5,TRBV5-6,NA,TGTGCCAGCAGCTCAGGGATGGGGGGAAGCAATCAGCCCCAGCATTTT,CASSSGMGGSNQPQHF
TRBD2,TRBJ2-1,TRBV11-2,NA,TGTGCCAGCAGCGTCGGGACTAACGCCTACAATGAGCAGTTCTTC,CASSVGTNAYNEQFF
NA,TRBJ2-7,TRBV7-9,once,TGTGCCAGCAGCTCCTTCCACGAGCAGTACTTC,CASSSFHEQYF
TRBD2,TRBJ2-1,TRBV5-1,NA,TGCGCCAGCAGCTTGGGGCTAGCGGATTACAATGAGCAGTTCTTC,CASSLGLADYNEQFF
NA,TRBJ2-3,TRBV3-1/TRBV3-2,NA,TGTGCCAGCAATTCGGTGCCCGGGACTCCGGAGTATTTT,CASNSVPGTPEYF
NA,TRBJ1-2,TRBV19,NA,TGTGCCAGTACTTACGACAGGAGGAATAGCTATGGCTACACCTTC,CASTYDRRNSYGYTF
NA,TRBJ2-2,TRBV30,once,TGTGCCTGGAGTGTACTTATTTCCGGGGAGCTGTTTTTT,CAWSVLISGELFF
NA,TRBJ1-2,TRBV18,NA,TGTGCCAGCTCACCAGAACGGGTTCCTAACTATGGCTACACCTTC,CASSPERVPNYGYTF
NA,TRBJ1-4,TRBV28,NA,TGTGCCAGCAGTACCAGGGTATCAACTAATGAAAAACTGTTTTTT,CASSTRVSTNEKLFF
TRBD2,TRBJ2-7,TRBV28,NA,TGTGCCAGCAGGTGGGGACTAGCGGGAGTAAGTGAGCAGTACTTC,CASRWGLAGVSEQYF
TRBD1,TRBJ2-1,TRBV4-1,NA,TGCGCCAGCAGCCAACTCGCGCGGGGACAGGGGGCGGGCAATGAGCAGTTCTTC,CASSQLARGQGAGNEQFF
NA,TRBJ1-1,TRBV18,NA,TGTGCCAGCTCAACAATCCGGGACAACCGTATGAACACTGAAGCTTTCTTT,CASSTIRDNRMNTEAFF
NA,TRBJ1-1,TRBV10-3,NA,TGTGCCATCACTTTTGGGAGGGACACTGAAGCTTTCTTT,CAITFGRDTEAFF
NA,TRBJ2-3,TRBV10-1,NA,TGCGCCAGCAGTGAGGCGAGCGGGTACACAGATACGCAGTATTTT,CASSEASGYTDTQYF
TRBD1,TRBJ1-5,TRBV28,NA,TGTGCCAGCAGTTCGTACCTTACTGGACAGGTTTATAGCAATCAGCCCCAGCATTTT,CASSSYLTGQVYSNQPQHF
NA,TRBJ2-1,TRBV27,NA,TGTGCCAGCCTTGACAGAGAGTACAATGAGCAGTTCTTC,CASLDREYNEQFF
NA,TRBJ1-5,TRBV2,NA,TGTGCCAGCAGGGCGGGTTTGATGGACAATCAGCCCCAGCATTTT,CASRAGLMDNQPQHF
TRBD2,TRBJ2-1,TRBV2,NA,TGTGCCAGCAGCCCAGGGACTAGCGGGACAATTAATGAGCAGTTCTTC,CASSPGTSGTINEQFF
TRBD1,TRBJ1-5,TRBV7-9,once,TGTGCCAGCAGTCGGACAGGGGGCAAGTTTCAGCCCCAGCATTTT,CASSRTGGKFQPQHF
TRBD2,TRBJ2-1,TRBV19,NA,TGTGCCAGTAGTACCAACTCATGGGAAGCGACTAGCGGGAGGGAAAATGAGCAGTTCTTC,CASSTNSWEATSGRENEQFF
NA,TRBJ2-7,TRBV10-3,once,TGTGCCATCAGTGAAGGGGGGGGTGAGTACGAGCAGTACTTC,CAISEGGGEYEQYF
TRBD1,TRBJ1-2,TRBV6-2/TRBV6-3,NA,TGTGCCAGCAGCCGAGGACAGGGTTTGGGAGACTATGGCTACACCTTC,CASSRGQGLGDYGYTF
NA,TRBJ1-6,TRBV5-6,NA,TGTGCCAGCAGCTTAGAGGGAGCTATCAATAATTCACCCCTCCACTTT,CASSLEGAINNSPLHF
TRBD2,TRBJ2-7,TRBV15,NA,TGTGCCACCAGCGGAGGACTAGCGGTCTACGAGCAGTACTTC,CATSGGLAVYEQYF